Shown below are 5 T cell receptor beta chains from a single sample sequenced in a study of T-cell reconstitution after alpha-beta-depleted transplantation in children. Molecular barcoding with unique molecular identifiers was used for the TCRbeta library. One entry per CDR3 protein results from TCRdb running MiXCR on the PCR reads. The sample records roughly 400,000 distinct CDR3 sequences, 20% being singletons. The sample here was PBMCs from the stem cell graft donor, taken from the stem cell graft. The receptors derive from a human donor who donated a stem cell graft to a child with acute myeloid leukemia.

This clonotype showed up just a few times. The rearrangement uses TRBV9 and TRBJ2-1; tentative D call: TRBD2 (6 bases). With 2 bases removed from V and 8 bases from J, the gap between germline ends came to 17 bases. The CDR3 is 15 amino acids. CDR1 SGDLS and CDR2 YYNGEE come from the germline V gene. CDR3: CASSVGGNGYDEQFF. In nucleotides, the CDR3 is TGTGCCAGCAGCGTTGGAGGGAACGGTTACGATGAGCAGTTCTTC.

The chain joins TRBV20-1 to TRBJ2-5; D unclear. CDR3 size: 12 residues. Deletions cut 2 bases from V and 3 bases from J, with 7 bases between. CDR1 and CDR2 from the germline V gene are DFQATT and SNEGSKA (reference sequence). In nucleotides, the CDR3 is TGCAGTGCTAGAAGGTCAGAAGAGACCCAGTACTTC. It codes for CSARRSEETQYF.

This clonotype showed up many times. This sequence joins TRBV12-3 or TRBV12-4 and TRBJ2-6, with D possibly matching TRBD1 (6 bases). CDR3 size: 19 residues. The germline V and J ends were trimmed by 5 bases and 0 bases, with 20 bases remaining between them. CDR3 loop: CASSIMGPTGFSGANVLTF. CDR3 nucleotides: TGTGCCAGCAGTATTATGGGTCCTACAGGGTTCTCTGGGGCCAACGTCCTGACTTTC.

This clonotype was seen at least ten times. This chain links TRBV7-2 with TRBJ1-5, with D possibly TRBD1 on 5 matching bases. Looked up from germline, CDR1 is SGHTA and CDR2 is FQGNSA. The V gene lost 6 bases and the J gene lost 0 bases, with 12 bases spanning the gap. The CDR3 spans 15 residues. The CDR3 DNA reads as TGTGCCAGCAGGACAGTCGGGGGTAGCAATCAGCCCCAGCATTTT. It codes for CASRTVGGSNQPQHF. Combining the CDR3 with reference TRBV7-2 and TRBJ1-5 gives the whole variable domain GAGVSQSPSNKVTEKGKDVELRCDPISGHTALYWYRQSLGQGLEFLIYFQGNSAPDKSGLPSDRFSAERTGGSVSTLTIQRTQQEDSAVYLCASRTVGGSNQPQHFGDGTRLSIL.

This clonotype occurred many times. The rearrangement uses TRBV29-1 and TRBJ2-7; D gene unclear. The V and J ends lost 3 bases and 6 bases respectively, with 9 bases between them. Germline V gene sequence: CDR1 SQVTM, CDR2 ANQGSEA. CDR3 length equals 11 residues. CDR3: CSVEYVREQYF. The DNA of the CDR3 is TGCAGCGTTGAGTACGTTCGCGAGCAGTACTTC.